The present T cell receptor beta chain was sequenced within a study of glioma-infiltrating T cells. The iRepertoire nested amplicon-rescue multiplex PCR amplified TCR alpha and beta CDR3s from RNA. TCRdb called the multiplex PCR reads again in MiXCR, with one record for every CDR3 protein. Of under 200,000 distinct CDR3 sequences in the sample, roughly 32% are singletons; the top ten hold 20% to 25%. The ends lost 0 bases at V and 1 base at J; junction bases unmatched: 5. The CDR3 consists of 17 residues. A remark on this clonotype: Its antigen is undetermined.

Notes on the study in general: Very few CDR3 sequences were shared between tissue and blood.

The rearrangement uses TRBV12-3 or TRBV12-4 and TRBJ2-5; 10 bases are a match to TRBD2. The sequence came from a human donor with low-grade glioma or glioblastoma, undergoing nonglioma brain surgery, or in good health (not recorded which). Sequencing was done on a sample of glioma tissue, nonneoplastic brain tissue, or PBMCs (not recorded which). This chain's CDR3 is CASSLAALAGAQETQYF. CDR3 nucleotide sequence: TGTGCCAGCAGTTTAGCGGCCCTAGCGGGAGCCCAAGAGACCCAGTACTTC.